This T cell receptor beta chain was found in a study of cytomegalovirus exposure and HLA in healthy donors. Healthy people donating bone marrow made up the donors. The study ran its PCR with 60 Vbeta and 13 Jbeta primers. Produced via immunoSEQ multiplex PCR; TCRdb's table is partial and in-frame only. The data show over 110,000 clones, about four fifths seen once. In regard to this clone: Its target is not known.

Study-wide results and limits: The classifier reportedly diagnosed cytomegalovirus status with high specificity and sensitivity. Prediction of most subjects' HLA-A and HLA-B alleles by TCR beta sequences was reportedly accurate.

This receptor was taken from a female donor in good health and CMV-seronegative. Material for sequencing was PBMCs.

As DNA, the CDR3 is TGCAGTGCTAGATCCGGGACTACTGAGTTCTTC. This encodes CSARSGTTEFF. The chain joins TRBV20-1 to TRBJ2-1, with 7 bases matching TRBD2. This CDR3 is 11 amino acids long. The J segment lost 14 bases and the V segment lost 2 bases, leaving 6 bases of the junction unmatched. Germline loops: CDR1 DFQATT, CDR2 SNEGSKA (reference sequence).